This entry lists 8 T cell receptor beta chains sequenced from one sample in a study of molecular identifiers for immune sequencing clone quantification. A single record per CDR3 protein comes from TCRdb applying MiXCR to the PCR reads. In the table there are nearly 650,000 distinct CDR3 sequences, around 25% of which are singletons. The specimen sequenced was naive CD8+ T cells from blood, with Jurkat cell RNA spiked in. Subset: FACS-sorted CD8+CD4-CCR7+CD45RA+ naive T cells. The receptors were gathered from a human donor in good health. Some libraries in this study had Jurkat cell RNA spiked in.

A word on this clonotype: A much larger clone differs by one base, so this may be a read error. V is TRBV7-2 and J is TRBJ1-1; the D is unclear. CDR3 length equals 14 residues. Germline lookup yields CDR1 SGHTA and CDR2 FQGNSA. The CDR3 region has the DNA TGTGCCAACAGCTTCTCGGAGCCCCTAACTGAAGCTTTCTTT. The encoded protein is CANSFSEPLTEAFF.

Worth noting for this clonotype: The junction shows a germline mismatch at one end, possibly a read error. V is TRBV27 and J is TRBJ2-2, with TRBD2 matching 7 bases. CDR1 MNHEY and CDR2 SMNVEV come from the germline V gene (reference sequence). The CDR3 totals 15 residues. CDR3 loop: CASSYVLANTGELLF. The CDR3 region has the DNA TGTGCCAGCAGTTACGTACTAGCGAACACCGGGGAGCTGCTTTTT.

The rearrangement uses TRBV19 and TRBJ2-1; the match to TRBD2 covers 7 bases. The ends lost 1 base at V and 10 bases at J; junction bases unmatched: 16. This CDR3 is 17 amino acids long. Germline V lookup: CDR1 LNHDA, CDR2 SQIVND (reference sequence). The CDR3 protein is CASSIAPPGAGGGEQFF. CDR3 DNA: TGTGCCAGTAGTATAGCCCCCCCGGGAGCTGGGGGAGGGGAGCAGTTCTTC.

The genes are TRBV19 and TRBJ2-1, with D unclear. V was trimmed by 7 bases and J by 5 bases, leaving 12 bases between them. The CDR3 runs 13 residues. The germline CDR1 and CDR2 sequences are LNHDA and SQIVND (reference sequence). The CDR3 region is CASTGKIDNEQFF. Here the CDR3 DNA reads TGTGCCAGTACGGGCAAGATCGACAATGAGCAGTTCTTC.

This clonotype was seen a few times. The CDR3, as DNA: TGTGCCAGTAGTATCCGTTTTGGCCGGCCAGTAGTCAATTACACCTTC. This gives the protein CASSIRFGRPVVNYTF. The chain is built from TRBV19 and TRBJ1-2; D uncertain. Trimming cost V 3 bases and J 11 bases, with 25 bases left between them. Germline-derived CDR1 and CDR2 are LNHDA and SQIVND (reference sequence). The CDR3 is made up of 16 amino acids.

The rearrangement uses TRBV20-1 and TRBJ2-3, with 11 positions matching TRBD2. The CDR3 consists of 16 residues. With 5 bases clipped from V and 6 bases from J, the junction kept 13 bases outside the gene matches. The germline V gene has CDR1 DFQATT and CDR2 SNEGSKA (reference sequence). In DNA, the CDR3 is TGCAGTGCTTCACTAGCGGGGGACCTTAGCCGGGATACGCAGTATTTT. Its translation is CSASLAGDLSRDTQYF.

V usage is TRBV6-2 or TRBV6-3 and J usage is TRBJ2-7; a weak D match, TRBD1 (5 bases). From germline, CDR1 is MNHEY and CDR2 SVGEGT. This CDR3 is built from 14 residues. V shed 8 bases and J shed 0 bases, with 14 bases lying between them. Here the CDR3 DNA reads TGTGCCAGCTGTTCAGGGCTCAGCTCCTACGAGCAGTACTTC. Its translation: CASCSGLSSYEQYF.

This clonotype was recorded at least ten times. V usage is TRBV7-9 and J usage is TRBJ2-7; a possible D gene is TRBD2 (6 bases). The germline V gene has CDR1 SEHNR and CDR2 FQNEAQ (reference sequence). The V end was cut by 1 base, the J end by 2 bases, with 9 bases between. The CDR3 contains 14 residues. CDR3 loop: CASSLVGGTYEQYF. As DNA, the CDR3 is TGTGCCAGCAGCTTAGTTGGCGGGACCTACGAGCAGTACTTC.